This T cell receptor beta chain comes out of a study of T-cell memory formation after mild COVID-19. Study-wide findings and caveats: Day 15 to 85 contractors were CD4/CD8 balanced; later expanders leaned CD4+. Several responding clones turned up in pre-infection memory, indicating that cross-reactive memory may have taken part. Most CD4+ clones that shrank were in CM and EM, while CD8+ ones turned up in EMRA.

TCR alpha and TCR beta cDNA libraries carrying sample barcodes and UMIs came from 5'RACE with constant-segment primers. One entry per CDR3 protein, called by TCRdb with MiXCR from the 5' RACE reads. The sample has fewer than 35,000 distinct CDR3 sequences; about 15% are singletons. As regards this clonotype: Its antigen is not identified.

Germline V lookup: CDR1 PRHDT, CDR2 FYEKMQ (reference sequence). The CDR3 sequence is 12 residues long. Deletions cut 1 base from V and 5 bases from J, with 3 bases between. What was sequenced was PBMCs or a T cell subset sorted from them (not recorded which). V gene TRBV13 combines with J gene TRBJ1-5; D is ambiguous. The clonotype comes from an adult who had mild COVID-19 (a few samples of this study predate the infection). Cell type and time point are not known. CDR3 sequence: CASSLVHQPQHF. The CDR3 coding sequence is TGTGCCAGCAGCTTAGTCCATCAGCCCCAGCATTTT. The complete variable domain, with remaining parts taken from reference TRBV13 and TRBJ1-5, reads AAGVIQSPRHLIKEKRETATLKCYPIPRHDTVYWYQQGPGQDPQFLISFYEKMQSDKGSIPDRFSAQQFSDYHSELNMSSLELGDSALYFCASSLVHQPQHFGDGTRLSIL.